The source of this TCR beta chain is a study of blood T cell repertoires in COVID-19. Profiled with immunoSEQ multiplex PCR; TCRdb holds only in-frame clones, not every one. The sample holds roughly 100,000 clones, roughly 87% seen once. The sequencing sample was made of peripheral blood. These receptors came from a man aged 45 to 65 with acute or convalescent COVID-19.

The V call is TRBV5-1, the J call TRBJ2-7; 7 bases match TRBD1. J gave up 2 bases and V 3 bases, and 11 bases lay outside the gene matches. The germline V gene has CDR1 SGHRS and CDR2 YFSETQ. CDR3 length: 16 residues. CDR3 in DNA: TGCGCCAGCAGCTGGCCCCCGGGACAGCATACCTACGAGCAGTACTTC. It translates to CASSWPPGQHTYEQYF.